The T cell receptor beta chain described here comes from a study of shared clonotypes between healthy human individuals. Assay used: immunoSEQ multiplex PCR; TCRdb lists only in-frame clones, some missing. Here the sample spans around 600,000 clones, approximately 97% being singletons. All donors were healthy HIV-negative adults lacking recent acute infections or vaccinations. The study separated CD4+ cells into CD45RA+ naive and CD45RA-negative memory subsets. This CDR3 is 16 amino acids long. Germline V gene data show CDR1 as SEHNR and CDR2 as FQNEAQ (reference sequence). V dropped 0 bases and J dropped 0 bases, with 11 bases sitting between them.

The sequence was collected from a woman aged 25 to 39 in good health. The chain uses TRBV7-9 and TRBJ1-1; the D is unclear. Sequenced: naive CD4+ T cells sorted from blood. Subset indicated: CD45RA+ positively selected. CDR3 in amino acids: CASSLAGGRLNTEAFF. In DNA, the CDR3 is TGTGCCAGCAGCTTAGCGGGAGGGAGATTGAACACTGAAGCTTTCTTT.